A selection of T cell receptor beta chains follows, all from one sample in a study of vaccination effects on CD4 cells after COVID-19. What these receptors recognize is not known. Clones were read by immunoSEQ multiplex PCR, and TCRdb kept only the in-frame ones, dropping some. The sample shows 20,000 to 30,000 clones, roughly three quarters of them seen only once. This sample comprised CD4+ T cells from PBMCs cultured with SARS-CoV-2 spike peptides, obtained after COVID-19 vaccination. The source is a human donor who received a COVID-19 vaccine. CDR3s include the opening cysteine and the closing phenylalanine or tryptophan. D genes are given only for firm matches. Not every row has a clone size; where given, it reads once, few, many or a size class.

CDR3 DNA: TGTGCCAGCACCTCAGGGGGCTTGAACACTGAAGCTTTCTTT; CDR3 protein: CASTSGGLNTEAFF; D gene: TRBD1; clone size: .; V gene: TRBV7-9; CDR3 length: 14; J gene: TRBJ1-1
CDR3 DNA: TGCAGCGTTGATCTAGCGACAGTCAATCAGCCCCAGCATTTT; CDR3 protein: CSVDLATVNQPQHF; D gene: .; clone size: few; V gene: TRBV29-1; CDR3 length: 14; J gene: TRBJ1-5
CDR3 DNA: TGTGCCAGCGGCATACAGGGAAGCACAGATACGCAGTATTTT; CDR3 protein: CASGIQGSTDTQYF; D gene: .; clone size: .; V gene: TRBV4-2; CDR3 length: 14; J gene: TRBJ2-3
CDR3 DNA: TGCGCCAGCAGCCAAGCTTACCGCAGGACACGGAACACTGAAGCTTTCTTT; CDR3 protein: CASSQAYRRTRNTEAFF; D gene: .; clone size: .; V gene: TRBV4-1; CDR3 length: 17; J gene: TRBJ1-1
CDR3 DNA: TGTGCCAGCAGCCCGCCAGGGGGTCAGCCCCAGCATTTT; CDR3 protein: CASSPPGGQPQHF; D gene: TRBD1; clone size: .; V gene: TRBV3-1/TRBV3-2; CDR3 length: 13; J gene: TRBJ1-5
CDR3 DNA: TGCGCCAGCAGCCGCTTCAGCGGGGACAATGAGCAGTTCTTC; CDR3 protein: CASSRFSGDNEQFF; D gene: TRBD2; clone size: few; V gene: TRBV5-1; CDR3 length: 14; J gene: TRBJ2-1
CDR3 DNA: TGCGCCAGCAGCTTAGGGACAGGGTACTCCTACGAGCAGTACTTC; CDR3 protein: CASSLGTGYSYEQYF; D gene: TRBD1; clone size: .; V gene: TRBV5-1; CDR3 length: 15; J gene: TRBJ2-7
CDR3 DNA: TGTGCCAGCAGTGATGGGCAGGGGAAAGGCTACACCTTC; CDR3 protein: CASSDGQGKGYTF; D gene: .; clone size: .; V gene: TRBV6-1; CDR3 length: 13; J gene: TRBJ1-2
CDR3 DNA: TGCGCCAGCAGCTTCCTGGCGGGAGGCCCCTACGAGCAGTACTTC; CDR3 protein: CASSFLAGGPYEQYF; D gene: TRBD2; clone size: .; V gene: TRBV5-1; CDR3 length: 15; J gene: TRBJ2-7
CDR3 DNA: TGTGCCAGCAGCCAAGATCTGGTTGGGGCAGATACGCAGTATTTT; CDR3 protein: CASSQDLVGADTQYF; D gene: .; clone size: .; V gene: TRBV4-2; CDR3 length: 15; J gene: TRBJ2-3
CDR3 DNA: TGTGCCAGTAGTATAGAAGCGGGACATATCTACGAGCAGTACTTC; CDR3 protein: CASSIEAGHIYEQYF; D gene: .; clone size: .; V gene: TRBV19; CDR3 length: 15; J gene: TRBJ2-7
CDR3 DNA: TGCGCCAGCAGCCAAGGTCTAGCGGGGGGAACAGATACGCAGTATTTT; CDR3 protein: CASSQGLAGGTDTQYF; D gene: TRBD2; clone size: .; V gene: TRBV4-1; CDR3 length: 16; J gene: TRBJ2-3
CDR3 DNA: TGCGCCAGCAGCCCTCTGATCTCTGGGGCCAACGTCCTGACTTTC; CDR3 protein: CASSPLISGANVLTF; D gene: .; clone size: few; V gene: TRBV5-1; CDR3 length: 15; J gene: TRBJ2-6
CDR3 DNA: TGCGCCAGCAGCCAAGCTGGGACAGGGGGCCACGACGAGCAGTACTTC; CDR3 protein: CASSQAGTGGHDEQYF; D gene: TRBD1; clone size: .; V gene: TRBV4-1; CDR3 length: 16; J gene: TRBJ2-7
CDR3 DNA: TGTGCCAGCAGCCCCGGGCGGGGGTATGGCTACACCTTC; CDR3 protein: CASSPGRGYGYTF; D gene: .; clone size: .; V gene: TRBV21-1; CDR3 length: 13; J gene: TRBJ1-2
CDR3 DNA: TGTGCCTGGATGACATCTGGAAACACCATATATTTT; CDR3 protein: CAWMTSGNTIYF; D gene: .; clone size: .; V gene: TRBV30; CDR3 length: 12; J gene: TRBJ1-3
CDR3 DNA: TGTGCCAGCAGTCGCTCCCTAGCGCAAGGTTCGGACAATGAGCAGTTCTTC; CDR3 protein: CASSRSLAQGSDNEQFF; D gene: .; clone size: few; V gene: TRBV7-9; CDR3 length: 17; J gene: TRBJ2-1